The 7 T cell receptor beta chains reported below all come from one sample, sequenced in a study of CD8+ T cells in alopecia areata. Extracted RNA was reverse transcribed, and the resulting cDNA served as sequencing template. Produced via immunoSEQ multiplex PCR; TCRdb's table is partial and in-frame only. The sample includes 80,000 to 100,000 clones, roughly 46% of them seen just once. Treatment defined: oral pan-JAK inhibitor, 5-10 mg twice daily. Source: CD8+ T cells sorted from blood, taken at week 24, from a patient treated with tofacitinib. These receptors came from a human donor with alopecia areata.

The chain uses TRBV6-5 and TRBJ2-7; D not certain. Trimming left V 0 bases short and J 4 bases short, with 7 bases between. CDR1 and CDR2 (germline): MNHEY, SVGAGI. The CDR3 is made up of 13 amino acids. The chain's CDR3 is CASSYSIGYEQYF. The CDR3 region has the DNA TGTGCCAGCAGTTACTCCATCGGGTACGAGCAGTACTTC.

The rearrangement links TRBV29-1 to TRBJ1-2; D gene ambiguous. The germline CDR1 and CDR2 sequences are SQVTM and ANQGSEA. V lost 5 bases and J 8 bases, leaving 12 bases between the germline ends. The CDR3 spans 11 residues. CDR3 region: CSVPVEDGYTF. In DNA form, the CDR3 reads TGCAGCGTTCCTGTAGAGGACGGCTACACCTTC.

This sequence joins TRBV6-5 and TRBJ2-7; D is unresolved. The CDR3 contains 13 residues. Germline V gives CDR1 MNHEY, CDR2 SVGAGI. Trimming stripped 5 bases from V and 2 bases from J, with 10 bases between. CDR3 residues: CASSPSATYEQYF. The CDR3 DNA sequence: TGTGCCAGCAGTCCATCCGCTACCTACGAGCAGTACTTC.

V is TRBV10-3 and J is TRBJ2-5; 7 positions agree with TRBD2. The CDR3 has 15 amino acids. V lost 0 bases and J lost 4; bases outside the gene matches: 5. CDR1 is ENHRY and CDR2 is SYGVKD in the germline V gene. CDR3 region: CAISESGGSGETQYF. For the CDR3, the DNA is TGTGCCATCAGTGAGTCGGGGGGGTCGGGAGAGACCCAGTACTTC.

The V and J genes are TRBV28 and TRBJ2-3; 11 bases match TRBD2. The CDR3 extends over 17 amino acids. Germline assignment: CDR1 MDHEN and CDR2 SYDVKM. V dropped 3 bases and J dropped 1; count of bases not matched to a gene: 6. CDR3 DNA: TGTGCCAGCAGTTTCCCCGGGACTAGCGGACGCACAGATACGCAGTATTTT. It translates to CASSFPGTSGRTDTQYF.

This sequence joins TRBV19 and TRBJ1-1; D might be TRBD1 (6 bases). This CDR3 contains 14 residues. Trimming left V 4 bases short and J 2 bases short, with 11 bases between. Germline V gene sequence: CDR1 LNHDA, CDR2 SQIVND (reference sequence). This chain's CDR3 is CASSTGQFNTEAFF. The CDR3 DNA is TGTGCCAGTAGTACAGGACAGTTTAACACTGAAGCTTTCTTT.

The CDR3 bases are TGTGCCAGCAAGCGCCGGGACAGCGATAATCAGCCCCAGCATTTT. The encoded protein is CASKRRDSDNQPQHF. This chain joins TRBV6-6 and TRBJ1-5, with 7 bases that match TRBD1. V gave up 7 bases and J gave up 4 bases; unmatched junction bases: 10. Germline values: CDR1 MNHNY, CDR2 SVGAGI (reference sequence). The CDR3 contains 15 residues.